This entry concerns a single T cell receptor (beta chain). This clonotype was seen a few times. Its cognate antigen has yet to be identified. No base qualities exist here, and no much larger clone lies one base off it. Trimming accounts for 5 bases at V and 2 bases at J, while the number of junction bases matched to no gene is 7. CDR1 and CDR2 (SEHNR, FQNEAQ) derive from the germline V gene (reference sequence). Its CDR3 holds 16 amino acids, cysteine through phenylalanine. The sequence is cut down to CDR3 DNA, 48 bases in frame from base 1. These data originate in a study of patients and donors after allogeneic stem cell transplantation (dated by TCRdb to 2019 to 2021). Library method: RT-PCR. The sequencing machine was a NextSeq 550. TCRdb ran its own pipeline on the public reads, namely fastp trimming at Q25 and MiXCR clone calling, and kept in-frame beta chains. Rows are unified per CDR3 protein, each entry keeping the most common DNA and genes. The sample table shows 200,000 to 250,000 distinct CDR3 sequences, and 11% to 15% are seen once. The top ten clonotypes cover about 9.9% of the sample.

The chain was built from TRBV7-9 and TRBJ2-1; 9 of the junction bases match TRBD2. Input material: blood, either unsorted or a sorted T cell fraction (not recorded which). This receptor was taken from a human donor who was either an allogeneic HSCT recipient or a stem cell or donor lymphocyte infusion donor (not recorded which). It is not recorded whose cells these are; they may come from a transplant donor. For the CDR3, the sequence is CASSTLLAGPYNEQFF. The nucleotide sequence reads TGTGCCAGCAGCACCCTGCTAGCGGGACCCTACAATGAGCAGTTCTTC.